The entry below gives a single TCR beta chain sequence along with its context. As yet, its antigen is unknown. The data stem from a study of blood T cells in healthy people across ages. Study-level findings and limits: Diversity figures based on one million T cells were deemed too low. The long-lived group displayed more naive CD4+ cells, plus higher diversity, than the aged donors did.

Germline V lookup: CDR1 MGHRA, CDR2 YSYEKL. This CDR3 contains 16 residues. V lost 2 bases to trimming and J lost 4 bases, with 17 bases between them. The use of a sample-barcoded 5' primer and a J-beta primer mix characterized a second PCR of roughly 7 to 11 cycles. Each single sample gave us at least 3 million CDR3-containing paired-end reads. TCRdb reanalysed the 5' RACE reads using MiXCR and keeps one entry per CDR3 protein. This table has 1.5 million to 2 million distinct CDR3 sequences, around 40% appearing once. The sequence was collected from a human donor in good health. The chain recombines TRBV4-1 with TRBJ1-2; D remains unclear. The sample comprised blood. The DNA for the CDR3 is TGCGCCAGCAGCCAAATGGGCGGTATCTTAAGCTATGGCTACACCTTC. Translating it yields CASSQMGGILSYGYTF.